This TCR beta chain appears in the sequencing data of a study of regulatory T cells in long-lasting Graves disease. Study-level findings and limits: Persistent patients shared more public clonotypes (roughly 3,000) than newly diagnosed patients (about 1,000).

V shed 2 bases and J 5 bases; nucleotides not matched to a gene: 6. Germline-derived CDR1 and CDR2 are MNHEY and SVGEGT. CDR3 length equals 16 residues. Construction of the TCR beta libraries employed iRepertoire HTBI primers in conjunction with Arm-PCR of CDR3 regions. One entry per CDR3 protein, called by TCRdb with MiXCR from the multiplex PCR reads. Of some 450,000 distinct CDR3 sequences in the sample, 20% to 25% were seen once. Noted time point: persistent/refractory GD, antithyroid drugs over 5 years with positive TRAb. Extracted PBMC RNA gave rise to the TCR library. This clonotype was seen many times. What it binds is not known.

The material was peripheral blood mononuclear cells (PBMCs), obtained when the disease was refractory, from a patient treated with antithyroid drugs. The sequence was collected from a female donor with Graves disease. The rearrangement links TRBV6-2 or TRBV6-3 to TRBJ1-1, with 12 nucleotides matching TRBD1. The CDR3 region has the DNA TGTGCCAGCAGTTACCGGGACAGGGGGCCTAGGACTGAAGCTTTCTTT. It yields the protein CASSYRDRGPRTEAFF.